Described below is a single T cell receptor beta chain sequence and its context. Primers: 60 Vbeta forward and 13 Jbeta reverse. Clones were read by immunoSEQ multiplex PCR, and TCRdb kept only the in-frame ones, dropping some. The sample shows approximately 150,000 clones, about 64% of them seen only once. The V segment lost 4 bases and the J segment 0 bases; nucleotides outside the gene matches: 4. The CDR3 sequence is 15 residues long. The V gene's germline CDR1 is MNHNS and CDR2 SASEGT. The data are from a study of cytomegalovirus exposure and HLA in healthy donors. The sequenced material came from PBMCs. This chain joins TRBV6-1 and TRBJ2-7; 9 nucleotides align to TRBD2. The origin of this receptor is a man aged 60 to 75 in good health and CMV-seronegative. CDR3 nucleotide sequence: TGTGCCAGCAGTGCGACTAGCGGAAGCTCCTACGAGCAGTACTTC. Protein product: CASSATSGSSYEQYF.